The 32 T cell receptor beta chains listed next were all sequenced from one sample in a study of blood T cells in healthy people across ages. Next came a second PCR, run for about 6 to 11 cycles, which used a sample-barcoded 5' primer along with a J-beta primer mix. TCRdb analysed the 5' RACE reads with MiXCR anew, one entry per CDR3 protein. The sample yields 1 million to 1.2 million distinct CDR3 sequences, 30% to 40% seen once. Specimen: blood. These receptors originate from a man aged 18 to 35 in good health.

In its sample, this clonotype was seen a few times. This chain joins TRBV6-5 and TRBJ1-2; D is undetermined. The CDR3 totals 12 residues. Germline V gene sequence: CDR1 MNHEY, CDR2 SVGAGI. V was shortened by 6 bases and J by 4 bases, with 9 bases between the two germline ends. CDR3 coding DNA: TGTGCCAGCAGGTCGATGAGCTATGGCTACACCTTC. It is translated as CASRSMSYGYTF.

This sequence joins TRBV20-1 and TRBJ1-3; the D gene is possibly TRBD1 (5 bases). CDR1 is DFQATT and CDR2 is SNEGSKA in the germline V gene (reference sequence). V shed 2 bases and J shed 0 bases, with 14 bases lying between them. The CDR3 consists of 16 residues. CDR3: CSARPAGRYSGNTIYF. The CDR3 region has the DNA TGCAGTGCTAGACCCGCAGGGCGCTACTCTGGAAACACCATATATTTT.

This chain uses TRBV10-2 with TRBJ2-5; 7 bases fit TRBD2. The CDR3 consists of 13 residues. The V gene's germline CDR1 is WSHSY and CDR2 SAAADI. The junction had 7 bases not matched to a gene; V was cut back by 7 bases and J by 5 bases. The CDR3 here is CASKDGGSETQYF. The DNA of the CDR3 is TGCGCCAGCAAGGACGGGGGGAGCGAGACCCAGTACTTC.

This clonotype showed up just a few times. This chain joins TRBV7-2 and TRBJ1-2, with D possibly being TRBD1 (5 bases). CDR3 length: 17 residues. Germline values: CDR1 SGHTA, CDR2 FQGNSA. V was trimmed by 0 bases and J by 2 bases, leaving 16 bases between them. The CDR3 region has the DNA TGTGCCAGCAGCTTAGCGGTGGGAGGGACGTTGAACTATGGCTACACCTTC. This encodes CASSLAVGGTLNYGYTF.

The J gene is TRBJ1-2, the V gene TRBV7-2, with D possibly matching TRBD1 (5 bases). In germline, CDR1 is SGHTA, CDR2 FQGNSA. The CDR3 extends over 17 amino acids. V lost 5 bases and J 0 bases, leaving 19 bases between the germline ends. CDR3: CASSLTGTRLANYGYTF. The CDR3 coding sequence is TGTGCCAGCAGCCTAACAGGCACCCGACTAGCTAACTATGGCTACACCTTC.

The chain combines TRBV20-1 with TRBJ2-7; D unclear. V shed 2 bases and J shed 2 bases, with 10 bases lying between them. Germline CDR1 is DFQATT and CDR2 is SNEGSKA (reference sequence). This CDR3 has 13 amino acids. This CDR3 reads CSARSRQTYEQYF. For the CDR3, the DNA is TGCAGTGCTAGATCACGACAAACCTACGAGCAGTACTTC.

The chain is built from TRBV27 and TRBJ2-5; 7 bases map to TRBD1. Trimming at V came to 4 bases and at J to 4 bases, leaving 6 bases not matched to a gene. CDR1 MNHEY and CDR2 SMNVEV come from the germline V gene (reference sequence). CDR3 length equals 14 residues. This chain's CDR3 is CASSSQGLGETQYF. The CDR3 nucleotides read TGTGCCAGCAGTTCACAGGGGTTGGGAGAGACCCAGTACTTC.

This chain links TRBV27 with TRBJ1-2; possible D gene TRBD1, 6 bases. Trimming removed 5 bases at V and 5 bases at J, with 12 bases between. The germline V gene encodes CDR1 MNHEY and CDR2 SMNVEV (reference sequence). The CDR3 totals 13 residues. The CDR3 DNA follows: TGTGCCAGCAGTCCCGACCAGGGGTATGGCTACACCTTC. This gives the protein CASSPDQGYGYTF.

This chain connects TRBV9 to TRBJ2-3, with a tentative D call TRBD2 (6 bases). This CDR3 is 17 amino acids long. Germline V gene sequence: CDR1 SGDLS, CDR2 YYNGEE. Trimming stripped 0 bases from V and 1 base from J, with 15 bases between. As DNA, the CDR3 is TGTGCCAGCAGCGTAGGGGGAGGTAGTGACCGCACAGATACGCAGTATTTT. It encodes CASSVGGGSDRTDTQYF. Complete variable domain (other parts from reference TRBV9 and TRBJ2-3): DSGVTQTPKHLITATGQRVTLRCSPRSGDLSVYWYQQSLDQGLQFLIQYYNGEERAKGNILERFSAQQFPDLHSELNLSSLELGDSALYFCASSVGGGSDRTDTQYFGPGTRLTVL.

CDR3 protein: CASSWRLKGQKGEAFF. The CDR3 bases are TGTGCCAGCAGTTGGAGACTCAAGGGCCAAAAGGGTGAAGCTTTCTTT. The chain joins TRBV6-6 to TRBJ1-1; D gene uncertain. The germline V gene has CDR1 MNHNY and CDR2 SVGAGI (reference sequence). This CDR3 contains 16 residues. Between the trimmed V and J ends, which lost 4 bases and 7 bases, there was a span of 22 bases.

This chain links TRBV20-1 with TRBJ2-1; 7 bases are a match to TRBD2. Germline V CDR1 and CDR2: DFQATT, SNEGSKA (reference sequence). CDR3 length equals 17 residues. V shed 3 bases and J 0 bases; nucleotides not matched to a gene: 11. The CDR3 bases are TGCAGTGCTAGGAGCGGGGAACAGGCTAGCTCCTACAATGAGCAGTTCTTC. Protein: CSARSGEQASSYNEQFF.

This clonotype was seen ten or more times. The chain is built from TRBV12-3 or TRBV12-4 and TRBJ2-6; D is unresolved. The CDR3 sequence is 15 residues long. Trimming shortened V by 6 bases and J by 0 bases, and 9 bases separated the two germline ends. CDR3 sequence (DNA): TGTGCCAGCAGCTCTAGGGTCTCTGGGGCCAACGTCCTGACTTTC. This codes for CASSSRVSGANVLTF.

A single count supports this clonotype. The chain has TRBV6-2 or TRBV6-3 and TRBJ2-7; D gene unclear. The CDR3 has 12 amino acids. Per the germline V gene, CDR1 is MNHEY and CDR2 is SVGEGT. V was trimmed by 1 base and J by 5 bases, leaving 6 bases between them. The CDR3 sequence: CASSYWPNEQYF. For the CDR3, the DNA is TGTGCCAGCAGTTACTGGCCGAACGAGCAGTACTTC.

The count of this clonotype is one. V usage is TRBV3-1 and J usage is TRBJ2-4; D ambiguous. Trimming took off 2 bases at V and 0 bases at J, with 8 bases between the two ends. This CDR3 contains 15 residues. The germline CDR1 and CDR2 sequences are LGHDT and YNNKEL (reference sequence). CDR3 in amino acids: CASSQSAVAKNIQYF. The CDR3 DNA sequence: TGTGCCAGCAGCCAAAGCGCGGTAGCCAAAAACATTCAGTACTTC.

In its sample, this clonotype was seen a few times. The chain combines TRBV20-1 with TRBJ2-1, with TRBD1 matching over 7 bases. This CDR3 contains 12 residues. V shed 5 bases and J 3 bases; nucleotides not matched to a gene: 1. Germline assignment: CDR1 DFQATT and CDR2 SNEGSKA (reference sequence). The chain's CDR3 is CSAWTGYNEQFF. CDR3 DNA: TGCAGTGCTTGGACAGGCTACAATGAGCAGTTCTTC.

This clonotype has at least ten counts. V usage is TRBV7-2 and J usage is TRBJ2-5; no clear D gene. The end of the DNA fits TRBJ2-3 better, so the J call may be wrong. The CDR3 runs to 11 residues. Germline-derived CDR1 and CDR2 are SGHTA and FQGNSA. The CDR3 DNA reads as TGTGCCAGCAGCTTAGTCGGTACGCAGTATTTT. This translates into CASSLVGTQYF.

V usage is TRBV27 and J usage is TRBJ2-5; maybe TRBD1 (6 bases). From germline, CDR1 is MNHEY and CDR2 SMNVEV (reference sequence). The germline V and J ends were trimmed by 6 bases and 4 bases, with 12 bases remaining between them. CDR3 length: 13 residues. CDR3 in DNA: TGTGCCAGCAGCCGGACAGTGGGAGAGACCCAGTACTTC. It specifies CASSRTVGETQYF.

The chain recombines TRBV12-5 with TRBJ2-2; D may be TRBD1 (6 bases). Per the germline V gene, CDR1 is LGHNT and CDR2 is FRNRAP. V shed 3 bases and J shed 1 base, with 9 bases lying between them. This CDR3 region has 15 residues. CDR3 in DNA: TGTGCTAGTGGTTTCATGACAGGGAACACCGGGGAGCTGTTTTTT. Protein sequence: CASGFMTGNTGELFF.

The rearrangement joins TRBV19 to TRBJ2-5; 10 nucleotides match TRBD2. This CDR3 comprises 16 residues. Germline V gene lookup returns CDR1 LNHDA and CDR2 SQIVND (reference sequence). V was clipped by 3 bases and J by 4 bases; unmatched bases: 8. The CDR3 nucleotides read TGTGCCAGTAGTATCCGTGGTAGCGGGGGGAGAGAGACCCAGTACTTC. It specifies CASSIRGSGGRETQYF.

The chain combines TRBV7-2 with TRBJ1-3; D remains unclear. Germline V gives CDR1 SGHTA, CDR2 FQGNSA. This CDR3 comprises 13 residues. V lost 5 bases, J lost 9 bases, and 14 bases lay in between. The CDR3 loop reads CASSLSPEGTIYF. The CDR3 bases are TGTGCCAGCAGCCTAAGTCCGGAGGGCACCATATATTTT.

A few counts support this clonotype. This CDR3 reads CASSRSGTRSYEQYF. CDR3 nucleotides: TGTGCCAGCAGCCGATCAGGGACACGATCCTACGAGCAGTACTTC. The chain couples TRBV6-2 or TRBV6-3 to TRBJ2-7, with D perhaps TRBD1 (6 bases). CDR1 is MNHEY and CDR2 is SVGEGT in the germline V gene. V was clipped by 6 bases and J by 1 base, with 16 bases between them. The CDR3 sequence is 15 residues long.

This clonotype was counted once. This chain connects TRBV12-3 or TRBV12-4 to TRBJ1-5; 7 positions match TRBD1. The J segment lost 4 bases and the V segment lost 5 bases, leaving 8 bases of the junction unmatched. The CDR3 sequence is 15 residues long. In DNA, the CDR3 is TGTGCCAGCAGTGCCGCCGGGACAGAGAATCAGCCCCAGCATTTT. Protein sequence: CASSAAGTENQPQHF.

This clonotype has a handful of counts. This chain links TRBV7-9 with TRBJ1-1; D possibly corresponds to TRBD1 (6 bases). The CDR3 extends over 14 amino acids. CDR1 SEHNR and CDR2 FQNEAQ come from the germline V gene (reference sequence). V was shortened by 8 bases and J by 6 bases, with 19 bases between the two germline ends. The CDR3 DNA reads TGTGCCAGCTTAAGGGGGGGGGAGTCGGCTGAAGCTTTCTTT. Translation: CASLRGGESAEAFF.

In this sample, this clonotype turned up many times. The chain has TRBV20-1 and TRBJ1-2; D call uncertain. The CDR3 covers 12 residues. V lost 6 bases and J lost 3, with 11 bases in between. CDR1 DFQATT and CDR2 SNEGSKA come from the germline V gene (reference sequence). The CDR3 loop reads CSASLSDYGYTF. In DNA form, the CDR3 reads TGCAGTGCCAGTCTCAGTGACTATGGCTACACCTTC.

This clonotype was detected once. V gene TRBV3-1 combines with J gene TRBJ2-4; D not certain. The J call may be mistaken, given a closer DNA end match to TRBJ2-5. Germline V gives CDR1 LGHDT, CDR2 YNNKEL (reference sequence). This CDR3 contains 11 residues. The CDR3 region is CAAGLSETQYF. CDR3 sequence (DNA): TGTGCCGCAGGCTTGTCAGAGACCCAGTACTTC.

This chain joins TRBV12-3 or TRBV12-4 and TRBJ1-1, with D unclear. The V end lost 3 bases, the J end lost 2 bases, and 10 bases lay between the germline ends. CDR3 length equals 14 residues. The DNA of the CDR3 is TGTGCCAGCAGTTTTAATAAGGGTAACACTGAAGCTTTCTTT. Protein sequence: CASSFNKGNTEAFF.

This chain's CDR3 is CASRFRDPLWEQFF. The CDR3, as DNA: TGTGCCAGCAGGTTCCGGGACCCTCTCTGGGAGCAGTTCTTC. The V and J genes are TRBV5-6 and TRBJ2-1; D tentatively fits TRBD1 or TRBD2 (5 bases each). The V end was cut by 5 bases, the J end by 10 bases, with 19 bases between. CDR3 length equals 14 residues. Germline CDR1 and CDR2: SGHDT and YYEEEE.

Here the CDR3 reads CASSYSAGGAVPYNEQFF. The CDR3 DNA reads TGTGCCAGCAGTTACTCGGCGGGGGGCGCCGTGCCCTACAATGAGCAGTTCTTC. This rearrangement joins TRBV6-5 to TRBJ2-1; 8 bases match TRBD2. The ends lost 0 bases at V and 2 bases at J; junction bases unmatched: 9. The CDR3 runs to 18 residues. Looked up from germline, CDR1 is MNHEY and CDR2 is SVGAGI.

This clonotype was seen a handful of times. The genes are TRBV5-1 and TRBJ2-5, with D hard to call. Per the germline V gene, CDR1 is SGHRS and CDR2 is YFSETQ. V lost 0 bases and J 2 bases, leaving 8 bases between the germline ends. This CDR3 comprises 14 residues. Written as DNA, the CDR3 is TGCGCCAGCAGCTTGGCCGACGTACAAGAGACCCAGTACTTC. It codes for CASSLADVQETQYF.

For this clonotype: A single base separates this from a much larger clone, so it may be a read error. V gene TRBV5-4 combines with J gene TRBJ1-2; TRBD1 matches 10 bases. Germline V gene lookup returns CDR1 SGHNT and CDR2 YYREEE (reference sequence). Unmatched junction bases numbered 5, after V lost 4 bases and J lost 8 bases. The CDR3 totals 13 residues. Written as DNA, the CDR3 is TGTGCCAGCAGCGCGGGACAGGGGACCGGCTACACCTTC. Translation gives CASSAGQGTGYTF.

This sequence joins TRBV12-5 and TRBJ2-3, with 9 bases matching TRBD2. Trimming took 0 bases from V and 2 from J; bases not matched to a gene: 6. From germline, CDR1 is LGHNT and CDR2 FRNRAP. The CDR3 extends over 17 amino acids. Here the CDR3 reads CASGLVLGLANTDTQYF. The CDR3 DNA reads as TGTGCTAGTGGTTTGGTACTAGGACTAGCGAACACAGATACGCAGTATTTT.

This clonotype was observed a few times. The chain carries TRBV20-1 and TRBJ1-4, with TRBD1 as a possible D gene (5 bases). CDR1 and CDR2 from the germline V gene are DFQATT and SNEGSKA (reference sequence). The CDR3 consists of 12 residues. V lost 5 bases to trimming and J lost 8 bases, with 12 bases between them. The DNA for the CDR3 is TGCAGTGCTCGGGGAGGGGAGGAAAAACTGTTTTTT. This codes for CSARGGEEKLFF.